A single sample is the source of the 20 T cell receptor beta chains below, sequenced in a study of early T cells in non-severe SARS-CoV-2 infection. TCRdb used MiXCR to reprocess the 5' RACE reads, holding one entry per CDR3 protein. This sample has approximately 58,000 distinct CDR3 sequences, with around 12% found just once. Material: whole blood, obtained at baseline. Every receptor here comes from an adult who was a healthcare worker with PCR-confirmed SARS-CoV-2 infection or an uninfected control (not recorded which).

CDR3 sequence (DNA): TGCGCCAGCAGACCTGTGGTTTTGAAGAACACTGAAGCTTTCTTT. Protein sequence: CASRPVVLKNTEAFF. The V gene is TRBV4-1, the J gene TRBJ1-1; D is unresolved. Looked up from germline, CDR1 is MGHRA and CDR2 is YSYEKL. The CDR3 contains 15 residues. With 6 bases removed from V and 1 base from J, the gap between germline ends came to 15 bases.

The V and J genes are TRBV4-2 and TRBJ2-7, with D perhaps TRBD1 or TRBD2 (5 bases each). V was shortened by 4 bases and J by 3 bases, with 16 bases between the two germline ends. This CDR3 contains 15 residues. CDR1 is LGHNA, CDR2 YNFKEQ, per germline. The CDR3 here is CASSLGAPSGYEQYF. The CDR3 DNA reads TGTGCCAGCAGCCTAGGGGCTCCGAGCGGCTACGAGCAGTACTTC.

In its sample, this clonotype was seen many times. V gene TRBV20-1 combines with J gene TRBJ2-7; 10 bases line up with TRBD2. Looked up from germline, CDR1 is DFQATT and CDR2 is SNEGSKA (reference sequence). V was clipped by 0 bases and J by 4 bases; unmatched bases: 12. The CDR3 consists of 17 residues. CDR3 coding DNA: TGCAGTGCTAGAGATTACCTAGCGGGAGAAGGCTTATACGAGCAGTACTTC. Protein sequence: CSARDYLAGEGLYEQYF.

This clonotype has just a few counts. The chain carries TRBV7-9 and TRBJ2-5, with D possibly TRBD1 on 6 matching bases. CDR3 length equals 15 residues. Germline V gene data show CDR1 as SEHNR and CDR2 as FQNEAQ (reference sequence). The V end was cut by 3 bases, the J end by 2 bases, with 13 bases between. The CDR3 protein is CASSLQGRWQETQYF. The DNA for the CDR3 is TGTGCCAGCAGCTTGCAGGGGCGCTGGCAAGAGACCCAGTACTTC. Combining the CDR3 with reference TRBV7-9 and TRBJ2-5 gives the whole variable domain DTGVSQNPRHKITKRGQNVTFRCDPISEHNRLYWYRQTLGQGPEFLTYFQNEAQLEKSRLLSDRFSAERPKGSFSTLEIQRTEQGDSAMYLCASSLQGRWQETQYFGPGTRLLVL.

This clonotype was counted at least ten times. This sequence joins TRBV4-3 and TRBJ2-5; D perhaps matches TRBD2 (5 bases). The CDR3 consists of 15 residues. V was shortened by 0 bases and J by 2 bases, with 10 bases between the two germline ends. CDR1 is LGHNA, CDR2 YSLEER, per germline. As DNA, the CDR3 is TGCGCCAGCAGCCAAGATTTCGGGGAACAAGAGACCCAGTACTTC. Protein product: CASSQDFGEQETQYF.

This clonotype was recorded at least ten times. The chain recombines TRBV20-1 with TRBJ2-7; 9 bases are a match to TRBD2. V trimming: 0 bases; J trimming: 4 bases; junction bases outside the gene matches: 7. Germline V gene data show CDR1 as DFQATT and CDR2 as SNEGSKA (reference sequence). This CDR3 is built from 15 residues. CDR3 DNA sequence: TGCAGTGCTAGAGATCTTAGCGGGAGAGGATACGAGCAGTACTTC. It yields the protein CSARDLSGRGYEQYF.

This clonotype was seen many times. The gene calls are TRBV12-3 or TRBV12-4 and TRBJ2-1; D gene unclear. The CDR3 loop spans 11 amino acids. V lost 5 bases and J 7 bases, leaving 6 bases between the germline ends. CDR3 loop: CASSPTNEQFF. CDR3 DNA: TGTGCCAGCAGTCCAACGAATGAGCAGTTCTTC.

This chain connects TRBV7-2 to TRBJ2-2; no clear D gene. The germline gives CDR1 SGHTA, CDR2 FQGNSA. The CDR3 runs to 14 residues. Trimming removed 5 bases from V and 1 base from J, with 8 bases in between. In nucleotides, the CDR3 is TGTGCCAGCAGCACATGGGGGAACACCGGGGAGCTGTTTTTT. The encoded protein is CASSTWGNTGELFF.

This clonotype was seen a few times. This sequence joins TRBV19 and TRBJ1-5, with D unresolved. The V end was cut by 7 bases, the J end by 0 bases, with 13 bases between. The CDR3 spans 15 residues. The germline gives CDR1 LNHDA, CDR2 SQIVND (reference sequence). The CDR3 sequence is CASTDWSYSNQPQHF. The CDR3 DNA sequence: TGTGCCAGTACGGATTGGTCTTATAGCAATCAGCCCCAGCATTTT.

There are many counts of this clonotype. CDR3 bases: TGCAGTGCTAGACCCAGCGGGAGGGCCTACAATGAGCAGTTCTTC. Translated, it gives CSARPSGRAYNEQFF. The chain recombines TRBV20-1 with TRBJ2-1, with 10 bases fitting TRBD2. V shed 2 bases, J shed 2 bases, and the junction held 3 bases outside the gene matches. This CDR3 comprises 15 residues. The germline gives CDR1 DFQATT, CDR2 SNEGSKA (reference sequence).

The chain joins TRBV6-2 or TRBV6-3 to TRBJ1-1; a possible D gene is TRBD1 (5 bases). CDR3 length equals 16 residues. Trimming removed 4 bases at V and 1 base at J, with 16 bases between. Germline assignment: CDR1 MNHEY and CDR2 SVGEGT. The CDR3 nucleotides are TGTGCCAGCAGTTCACCAGTGGGACTGTCGAACACTGAAGCTTTCTTT. This codes for CASSSPVGLSNTEAFF.

This clonotype has ten or more counts. This chain connects TRBV7-2 to TRBJ2-7; D is unresolved. The CDR3 runs 15 residues. V was clipped by 4 bases and J by 2 bases, with 15 bases between them. Germline V CDR1 and CDR2: SGHTA, FQGNSA. DNA of the CDR3: TGTGCCAGCAGCTCCCAACCACATGGTACCTACGAGCAGTACTTC. Translated: CASSSQPHGTYEQYF.

This clonotype was recorded a few times. The chain couples TRBV27 to TRBJ1-1; 8 nucleotides agree with TRBD1. The V segment lost 6 bases and the J segment 4 bases; nucleotides outside the gene matches: 1. This CDR3 comprises 12 residues. Germline V gives CDR1 MNHEY, CDR2 SMNVEV (reference sequence). Written as DNA, the CDR3 is TGTGCCAGCAGGACAGGGGTCACTGAAGCTTTCTTT. It codes for CASRTGVTEAFF.

The chain joins TRBV7-2 to TRBJ2-5, with D possibly matching TRBD2 (5 bases). This CDR3 contains 13 residues. Germline V lookup: CDR1 SGHTA, CDR2 FQGNSA. V lost 7 bases and J 2 bases, leaving 11 bases between the germline ends. The CDR3 loop reads CASTLRAQETQYF. The CDR3 nucleotides read TGTGCCAGCACGTTGAGGGCTCAAGAGACCCAGTACTTC.

This clonotype showed up just a few times. The J gene is TRBJ2-1, the V gene TRBV6-2 or TRBV6-3, with 7 bases identical to TRBD2. Germline V gives CDR1 MNHEY, CDR2 SVGEGT. V trimming: 10 bases; J trimming: 3 bases; junction bases outside the gene matches: 9. CDR3 length equals 14 residues. The CDR3 nucleotides read TGTGCCACCACGAGTGGGGGGGTCTACAATGAGCAGTTCTTC. It encodes CATTSGGVYNEQFF.

This clonotype was seen at least ten times. J is TRBJ2-7 and V is TRBV28; 9 bases fit TRBD1. Trimming took 5 bases from V and 2 from J; bases not matched to a gene: 4. The CDR3 loop spans 14 amino acids. Germline CDR1 and CDR2: MDHEN and SYDVKM. The CDR3 sequence: CASSTGQGPYEQYF. CDR3 coding DNA: TGTGCCAGCAGTACGGGACAGGGCCCCTACGAGCAGTACTTC.

This clonotype was seen a few times. The rearrangement links TRBV6-2 or TRBV6-3 to TRBJ1-2, with unresolved D. V lost 6 bases and J lost 7, with 15 bases in between. Per germline, CDR1 MNHEY and CDR2 SVGEGT. This CDR3 contains 13 residues. The CDR3 spells CASRSDMLPGYTF. The CDR3 coding sequence is TGTGCCAGCAGATCCGACATGCTCCCTGGCTACACCTTC.

The chain joins TRBV7-2 to TRBJ2-3; D remains unclear. Per the germline V gene, CDR1 is SGHTA and CDR2 is FQGNSA. Trimming removed 2 bases from V and 6 bases from J, with 6 bases in between. The CDR3 covers 12 residues. Here the CDR3 reads CASSLYVDTQYF. DNA for the CDR3: TGTGCCAGCAGCTTATACGTCGATACGCAGTATTTT.

V usage is TRBV10-2 and J usage is TRBJ1-5; D remains ambiguous. Trimming shortened V by 1 base and J by 2 bases, and 9 bases separated the two germline ends. Germline loops: CDR1 WSHSY, CDR2 SAAADI. The CDR3 extends over 15 amino acids. The CDR3 DNA follows: TGCGCCAGCAGTGAGTACTTGTCGGGCAATCAGCCCCAGCATTTT. It translates to CASSEYLSGNQPQHF.

This clonotype was picked up many times. The rearrangement joins TRBV12-3 or TRBV12-4 to TRBJ2-1; D unclear. CDR3 size: 12 residues. V was cut by 3 bases and J by 9 bases, with 9 bases left in between. CDR3 sequence reads: CASSFPLGEQFF. CDR3 nucleotide sequence: TGTGCCAGCAGTTTCCCCCTTGGTGAGCAGTTCTTC.